The source of this TCR beta chain is a study of blood T cell repertoires in COVID-19. Study background: The samples span acute and convalescent COVID-19 from the United States, Italy and Spain. PBMCs, B-cell-depleted T cells, or T cells were the source of the cDNA or gDNA that made up the material.

The CDR3 consists of 15 residues. Germline V CDR1 and CDR2: SGHRS, YFSETQ. V shed 4 bases and J shed 0 bases, with 10 bases lying between them. Authors' analysis steps: Amplification from reference gene primers served as the basis for estimated nucleated cell counts. The repertoire was sequenced with immunoSEQ multiplex PCR; TCRdb's copy has only in-frame clones and lacks some. The DNA was the basis for D and trimming; V, J and clone size are from that table. The sample consists of some 75,000 clones, around 89% of them appearing once. The chain carries TRBV5-1 and TRBJ1-4, with a possible D match to TRBD1 (6 bases). Input material: peripheral blood. This clonotype originated in a man in his sixties with acute or convalescent COVID-19. CDR3 nucleotide sequence: TGCGCCAGCAGCCCGGACAGTGCAACTAATGAAAAACTGTTTTTT. It codes for CASSPDSATNEKLFF.